This T cell receptor (beta chain) comes out of a study of cytomegalovirus exposure and HLA in healthy donors. General observations from the study: A later analysis showed that HLA-associated TCR beta chains had undergone more clonal expansion than equally common others.

As to this clone: Its cognate antigen is unknown.

The PCR made use of 60 Vbeta and 13 Jbeta primers. The data were produced by immunoSEQ multiplex PCR, yet TCRdb's version contains in-frame clones alone and is incomplete. The sample yields 120,000 or so clones, more than 9% seen once. The TCR was taken from a woman under 30 in good health and CMV-seropositive. What was sequenced was PBMCs.

The CDR3 region has the DNA TGTGCCAGCAGCTTAGTAGGTGGAGGGACCTACGAGCAGTACTTC. Its protein product is CASSLVGGGTYEQYF. This chain joins TRBV7-2 and TRBJ2-7, with D perhaps TRBD2 (6 bases). CDR3 length: 15 amino acids. Trimming took 1 base from V and 2 from J, leaving 12 bases between them. Germline V gives CDR1 SGHTA, CDR2 FQGNSA.